Below are 3 T cell receptor beta chains sequenced from a single sample in a study of OX40 agonist ivuxolimab in advanced cancers. Clones were sequenced by immunoSEQ multiplex PCR, and TCRdb holds only the in-frame ones, with some missing. The sample yields roughly 25,000 clones, more than 60% seen once. The sample here was CD4+ or CD8+ T cells sorted from blood, taken in a trial of the OX40 agonist ivuxolimab. All receptors come from an adult with an advanced solid tumor such as melanoma, head and neck, liver or kidney cancer.

The V gene is TRBV27, the J gene TRBJ1-1, with a possible D match to TRBD1 (6 bases). Germline CDR1 MNHEY, CDR2 SMNVEV (reference sequence). Trimming cost V 8 bases and J 2 bases, with 12 bases left between them. There are 13 residues in the CDR3. The CDR3 bases are TGTGCCAGCCAAAGGACAGTCAACACTGAAGCTTTCTTT. The encoded protein is CASQRTVNTEAFF.

The chain employs TRBV29-1 and TRBJ1-2; D unresolved. This CDR3 is built from 12 residues. Trimming stripped 4 bases from V and 0 bases from J, with 6 bases between. Germline V gene lookup returns CDR1 SQVTM and CDR2 ANQGSEA. The CDR3, as DNA: TGCAGCGTTGTAGGGTCTAACTATGGCTACACCTTC. This codes for CSVVGSNYGYTF.

The rearrangement links TRBV2 to TRBJ2-1; 7 bases match TRBD2. Germline V gene data show CDR1 as SNHLY and CDR2 as FYNNEI. This CDR3 spans 14 amino acids. V lost 7 bases and J lost 9; bases outside the gene matches: 12. CDR3 sequence reads: CASTWTSIGAEQFF. CDR3 nucleotides: TGTGCCAGCACCTGGACTAGTATCGGCGCTGAGCAGTTCTTC. Filled out from reference TRBV2 and TRBJ2-1, the complete variable domain reads EPEVTQTPSHQVTQMGQEVILRCVPISNHLYFYWYRQILGQKVEFLVSFYNNEISEKSEIFDDQFSVERPDGSNFTLKIRSTKLEDSAMYFCASTWTSIGAEQFFGPGTRLTVL.